The TCR delta chain under discussion was sequenced for a study of gammadelta T cells in human blood. With CATT, TCRdb re-called clones from the RT-PCR reads. The table lists fewer than 2,500 delta-chain clones, approximately 2.8% of them singletons. This CDR3 spans 17 amino acids. Germline-derived CDR1 and CDR2 are GEAIGNYY and EKD. Trimming at V came to 3 bases and at J to 2 bases, leaving 13 bases not matched to a gene. This clone is categorized as medium-sized. The sample was Vgamma9Vdelta2 gamma-delta T cells from fetal blood. This receptor was obtained from a human fetus. The J gene is TRDJ1, the V gene TRDV2; 8 bases are a match to TRDD3. This chain's CDR3 is CACDPLGERGETDKLIF. CDR3 bases: TGTGCCTGTGACCCCCTGGGGGAAAGGGGCGAGACCGATAAACTCATCTTT.